The 21 T cell receptor beta chains in this list originate from one sample, sequenced in a study of shared clonotypes between healthy human individuals. This table comes from immunoSEQ multiplex PCR, and its TCRdb copy is limited to in-frame clones, with some not included. The repertoire holds about a million clones, with less than 85% as singletons. Specimen: memory CD4+ T cells sorted from blood. Subset meaning: CD45RA-negative fraction. These receptors all come from a man between 18 and 29 years old in good health.

The chain links TRBV2 to TRBJ2-7, with 7 bases that match TRBD2. J lost 3 bases, V lost 4 bases, and 6 bases had no gene match. Germline lookup yields CDR1 SNHLY and CDR2 FYNNEI. CDR3 length: 14 residues. CDR3 bases: TGTGCCAGCAGTGTCCAGCGGGGTCGCTACGAGCAGTACTTC. It encodes CASSVQRGRYEQYF.

The J gene is TRBJ2-3, the V gene TRBV9; 7 bases fit TRBD2. With V trimmed by 2 bases and J by 1 base, 7 bases remained unmatched. There are 16 residues in the CDR3. Germline values: CDR1 SGDLS, CDR2 YYNGEE. Here the CDR3 reads CASSVGEGIGTDTQYF. In nucleotides, the CDR3 is TGTGCCAGCAGCGTTGGGGAGGGGATAGGCACAGATACGCAGTATTTT. Full variable domain (missing parts from reference TRBV9 and TRBJ2-3): DSGVTQTPKHLITATGQRVTLRCSPRSGDLSVYWYQQSLDQGLQFLIQYYNGEERAKGNILERFSAQQFPDLHSELNLSSLELGDSALYFCASSVGEGIGTDTQYFGPGTRLTVL.

This clone was observed a few times. The V call is TRBV5-1, the J call TRBJ2-7; D is possibly TRBD1 or TRBD2 (5 bases each). V lost 6 bases and J 0 bases, leaving 19 bases between the germline ends. CDR1 and CDR2 (germline): SGHRS, YFSETQ. CDR3 length: 16 amino acids. CDR3 coding DNA: TGCGCCAGCACATTCGCCGGGGCGGCGAGCTCCTACGAGCAGTACTTC. As protein: CASTFAGAASSYEQYF.

The chain links TRBV30 to TRBJ2-5; 7 nucleotides align to TRBD2. Germline values: CDR1 GTSNPN, CDR2 SVGIG (reference sequence). V lost 2 bases, J lost 8 bases, and 8 bases stayed unmatched. This CDR3 has 13 residues. In nucleotides, the CDR3 is TGTGCCTGGAGTCCCAGCGGGGCAGGTACCCAGTACTTC. It translates to CAWSPSGAGTQYF.

The rearrangement joins TRBV5-1 to TRBJ2-1; D remains unclear. Looked up from germline, CDR1 is SGHRS and CDR2 is YFSETQ. This CDR3 region has 14 residues. Trimming removed 0 bases at V and 9 bases at J, with 13 bases between. The CDR3 spells CASSLGVSVGEQFF. CDR3 DNA sequence: TGCGCCAGCAGCTTGGGGGTTAGTGTCGGTGAGCAGTTCTTC. Full variable domain (missing parts from reference TRBV5-1 and TRBJ2-1): KAGVTQTPRYLIKTRGQQVTLSCSPISGHRSVSWYQQTPGQGLQFLFEYFSETQRNKGNFPGRFSGRQFSNSRSEMNVSTLELGDSALYLCASSLGVSVGEQFFGPGTRLTVL.

The chain links TRBV4-2 to TRBJ2-2; D not resolved. Germline lookup yields CDR1 LGHNA and CDR2 YNFKEQ. The V gene lost 6 bases and the J gene lost 5 bases, with 10 bases spanning the gap. The CDR3 length is 13 residues. The CDR3 loop is CASSELGTGELFF. The DNA of the CDR3 is TGTGCCAGCAGTGAATTGGGGACCGGGGAGCTGTTTTTT.

This chain uses TRBV7-2 with TRBJ2-7, with D perhaps TRBD1 (5 bases). The V and J ends lost 1 base and 6 bases respectively, with 13 bases between them. Per the germline V gene, CDR1 is SGHTA and CDR2 is FQGNSA. CDR3 length equals 14 residues. Written as DNA, the CDR3 is TGTGCCAGCAGCTTAGATTCAGGGTTTGGCGAGCAGTACTTC. Protein: CASSLDSGFGEQYF.

As to this clone: This specimen includes other DNA sequences encoding the same CDR3. V usage is TRBV20-1 and J usage is TRBJ2-1; D is unclear. The CDR3 is 10 residues long. With 1 base removed from V and 6 bases from J, the gap between germline ends came to 1 base. From germline, CDR1 is DFQATT and CDR2 SNEGSKA (reference sequence). CDR3 in amino acids: CSARVNEQFF. The CDR3 DNA is TGCAGTGCTAGAGTCAATGAGCAGTTCTTC.

About this clone: This CDR3 is also generated by other DNA sequences in the sample. J is TRBJ2-2 and V is TRBV5-6; tentatively, D is TRBD2 (6 bases). Germline assignment: CDR1 SGHDT and CDR2 YYEEEE. V was clipped by 0 bases and J by 4 bases, with 7 bases between them. The CDR3 sequence is 14 residues long. CDR3 coding DNA: TGTGCCAGCAGCTTGGCGCGGGGCACCGGGGAGCTGTTTTTT. This encodes CASSLARGTGELFF.

This clone was recorded a few times. The J gene is TRBJ1-2, the V gene TRBV11-2; D is possibly TRBD1 (5 bases). The germline gives CDR1 SGHAT, CDR2 FQNNGV. V was pared by 5 bases and J by 4 bases, with 14 bases between. The CDR3 loop spans 14 amino acids. The CDR3 here is CASSPQTDSYGYTF. CDR3 DNA: TGTGCCAGCAGCCCACAGACAGACAGCTATGGCTACACCTTC.

The V and J genes are TRBV7-9 and TRBJ1-2; D is unresolved. Germline-derived CDR1 and CDR2 are SEHNR and FQNEAQ (reference sequence). CDR3 length: 15 amino acids. Deletions cut 5 bases from V and 0 bases from J, with 13 bases between. CDR3 loop: CASSLPNRANYGYTF. The CDR3 DNA is TGTGCCAGCAGCCTACCCAACAGAGCTAACTATGGCTACACCTTC.

The chain links TRBV5-1 to TRBJ2-7; 8 nucleotides match TRBD1. Germline V gene sequence: CDR1 SGHRS, CDR2 YFSETQ. V was pared by 3 bases and J by 0 bases, with 8 bases of the junction left unmatched. The CDR3 is 16 amino acids. The DNA for the CDR3 is TGCGCCAGCAGCTCGAACTGGGACAGGAGCTCCTACGAGCAGTACTTC. Its protein product is CASSSNWDRSSYEQYF.

The rearrangement links TRBV2 to TRBJ1-2, with 8 bases lining up with TRBD1. The CDR3 length is 16 residues. With 5 bases clipped from V and 3 bases from J, the junction kept 11 bases outside the gene matches. The V gene's germline CDR1 is SNHLY and CDR2 FYNNEI. The CDR3 nucleotides are TGTGCCAGCAGTTCAACCGGACAGGGACCCCACTATGGCTACACCTTC. Protein sequence: CASSSTGQGPHYGYTF.

The CDR3 region is CSGTKGETQYF. The DNA of the CDR3 is TGCAGCGGGACTAAGGGGGAGACCCAGTACTTC. This chain joins TRBV20-1 and TRBJ2-5; 7 bases match TRBD2. In germline, CDR1 is DFQATT, CDR2 SNEGSKA (reference sequence). The CDR3 is made up of 11 amino acids.

V gene TRBV6-6 combines with J gene TRBJ1-5; tentatively, D is TRBD1 (6 bases). Germline loops: CDR1 MNHNY, CDR2 SVGAGI (reference sequence). The CDR3 is 12 residues long. With 7 bases removed from V and 5 bases from J, the gap between germline ends came to 9 bases. The CDR3 coding sequence is TGTGCCAGCACCTACAGGGATCAGCCCCAGCATTTT. Its translation is CASTYRDQPQHF.

V is TRBV6-5 and J is TRBJ2-7, with 8 bases identical to TRBD1. The length of the CDR3 is 14 residues. With V trimmed by 4 bases and J by 2 bases, 4 bases remained unmatched. Germline CDR1 MNHEY, CDR2 SVGAGI. The CDR3 sequence is CASSLTGAPYEQYF. CDR3 in DNA: TGTGCCAGCAGTTTGACAGGGGCTCCCTACGAGCAGTACTTC.

The chain combines TRBV19 with TRBJ2-7; tentatively, D is TRBD1 (5 bases). V was cut by 9 bases and J by 3 bases, with 18 bases left in between. CDR3 size: 14 residues. CDR1 and CDR2 (germline): LNHDA, SQIVND (reference sequence). This chain's CDR3 is CASASTWTSYEQYF. CDR3 nucleotide sequence: TGTGCCAGCGCCTCGACTTGGACAAGCTACGAGCAGTACTTC.

The chain carries TRBV27 and TRBJ2-7; maybe TRBD1 (6 bases). Trimming cost V 6 bases and J 4 bases, with 22 bases left between them. The germline gives CDR1 MNHEY, CDR2 SMNVEV (reference sequence). The CDR3 totals 16 residues. Here the CDR3 DNA reads TGTGCCAGCAGACTTATGGGAATACAGGGTCAGTACGAGCAGTACTTC. Translated, it gives CASRLMGIQGQYEQYF.

CDR3 loop: CASSSLAGESYNEQFF. DNA for the CDR3: TGCGCCAGCAGCTCCCTAGCGGGAGAATCCTACAATGAGCAGTTCTTC. The V and J genes are TRBV5-1 and TRBJ2-1; TRBD2 matches at 10 bases. CDR3 length: 16 amino acids. V gave up 3 bases and J gave up 1 base; unmatched junction bases: 4. In germline, CDR1 is SGHRS, CDR2 YFSETQ.

This rearrangement joins TRBV9 to TRBJ1-6, with no clear D. The germline V and J ends were trimmed by 0 bases and 7 bases, with 14 bases remaining between them. The length of the CDR3 is 16 residues. Per germline, CDR1 SGDLS and CDR2 YYNGEE. The DNA for the CDR3 is TGTGCCAGCAGCGTAGGGGCAGAAAGAGGAAATTCACCCCTCCACTTT. Its protein product is CASSVGAERGNSPLHF.

This clone occurred a few times. V gene TRBV5-1 combines with J gene TRBJ1-1; D unresolved. Germline V gene lookup returns CDR1 SGHRS and CDR2 YFSETQ. Trimming shortened V by 0 bases and J by 5 bases, and 14 bases separated the two germline ends. The CDR3 sequence is 15 residues long. The CDR3 sequence: CASSLAGVPRTEAFF. The DNA of the CDR3 is TGCGCCAGCAGCTTGGCCGGGGTCCCGAGGACTGAAGCTTTCTTT.